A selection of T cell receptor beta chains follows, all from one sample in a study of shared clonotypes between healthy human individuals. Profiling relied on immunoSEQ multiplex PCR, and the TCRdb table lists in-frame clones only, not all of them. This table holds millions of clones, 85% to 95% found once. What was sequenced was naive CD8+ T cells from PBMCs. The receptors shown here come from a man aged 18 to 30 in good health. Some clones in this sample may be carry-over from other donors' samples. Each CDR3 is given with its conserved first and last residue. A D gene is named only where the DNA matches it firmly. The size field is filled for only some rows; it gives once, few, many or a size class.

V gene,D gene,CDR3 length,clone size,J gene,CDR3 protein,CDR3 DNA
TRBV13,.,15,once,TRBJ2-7,CASSSRETTPYEQYF,TGTGCCAGCAGCTCCCGTGAGACTACACCCTACGAGCAGTACTTC
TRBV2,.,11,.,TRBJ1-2,CASTGQSGYTF,TGTGCCAGCACTGGACAGTCTGGCTACACCTTC
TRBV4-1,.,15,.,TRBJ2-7,CASSQDRGAGWEQYF,TGCGCCAGCAGCCAAGACAGGGGCGCTGGATGGGAGCAGTACTTC
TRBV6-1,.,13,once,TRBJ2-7,CASLLRGSYEQYF,TGTGCCAGCCTTTTAAGGGGGAGCTACGAGCAGTACTTC
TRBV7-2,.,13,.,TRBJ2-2,CASRGGNTGELFF,TGTGCCAGCCGGGGTGGAAATACCGGGGAGCTGTTTTTT
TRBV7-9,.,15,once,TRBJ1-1,CASSANSKAGTEAFF,TGTGCCAGCAGCGCCAACAGTAAAGCGGGAACTGAAGCTTTCTTT
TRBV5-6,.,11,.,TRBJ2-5,CASSYSLEQYF,TGTGCCAGCAGCTACTCCCTGGAGCAGTACTTC
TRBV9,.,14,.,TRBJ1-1,CASSVAPGNTEAFF,TGTGCCAGCAGCGTAGCACCAGGGAACACTGAAGCTTTCTTT
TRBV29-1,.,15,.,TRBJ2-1,CSVGGPSGSYNEQFF,TGCAGCGTCGGAGGGCCCTCGGGGTCCTACAATGAGCAGTTCTTC
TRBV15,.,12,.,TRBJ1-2,CATSGTPYGYTF,TGTGCCACCAGCGGGACACCCTATGGCTACACCTTC
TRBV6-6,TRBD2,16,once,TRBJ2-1,CASRYGTSDIYNEQFF,TGTGCCAGCAGATACGGGACTAGCGATATCTACAATGAGCAGTTCTTC
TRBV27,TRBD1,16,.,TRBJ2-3,CASSLSLGQGEDTQYF,TGTGCCAGCAGTTTATCGTTGGGGCAGGGGGAAGATACGCAGTATTTT
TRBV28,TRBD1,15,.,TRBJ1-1,CASKPWDRGRSEAFF,TGTGCCAGCAAACCCTGGGACAGGGGGCGGTCTGAAGCTTTCTTT
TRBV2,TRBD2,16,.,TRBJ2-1,CASSGSLAGGVNEQFF,TGTGCCAGCAGTGGGTCCCTAGCGGGAGGCGTCAATGAGCAGTTCTTC
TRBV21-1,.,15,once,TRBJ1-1,CASSNSPPTIVEAFF,TGTGCCAGCAGCAATTCTCCTCCTACGATCGTAGAAGCTTTCTTT
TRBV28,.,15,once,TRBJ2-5,CASSLWRQRQETQYF,TGTGCCAGCAGTCTATGGAGACAGCGCCAAGAGACCCAGTACTTC
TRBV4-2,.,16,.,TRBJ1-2,CASSQVGLIRAGGYTF,TGTGCCAGCAGCCAAGTGGGGCTTATCAGGGCCGGTGGCTACACCTTC
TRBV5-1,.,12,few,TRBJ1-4,CASSLGGEKLFF,TGCGCCAGCAGCTTGGGCGGCGAAAAACTGTTTTTT
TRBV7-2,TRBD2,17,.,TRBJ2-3,CASSSGLAGTHTDTQYF,TGTGCCAGCAGCTCGGGACTAGCGGGAACTCACACAGATACGCAGTATTTT
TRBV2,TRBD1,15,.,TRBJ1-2,CASSTRRGQYYGYTF,TGTGCCAGCAGTACCCGGAGGGGGCAATACTATGGCTACACCTTC
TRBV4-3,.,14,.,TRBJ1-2,CASSQGGSGYGYTF,TGCGCCAGCAGCCAAGGGGGGAGCGGCTATGGCTACACCTTC
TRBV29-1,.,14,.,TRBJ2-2,CSVWGATNTGELFF,TGCAGCGTTTGGGGGGCGACGAACACCGGGGAGCTGTTTTTT
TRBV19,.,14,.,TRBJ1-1,CASSRGRLNTEAFF,TGTGCCAGTAGTAGGGGACGATTGAACACTGAAGCTTTCTTT
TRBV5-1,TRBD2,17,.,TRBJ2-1,CASSGFSGSGAYNEQFF,TGCGCCAGCAGCGGGTTTAGCGGGAGTGGCGCCTACAATGAGCAGTTCTTC
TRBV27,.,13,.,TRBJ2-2,CASSPRRAGELFF,TGTGCCAGCAGTCCCCGCCGAGCCGGGGAGCTGTTTTTT
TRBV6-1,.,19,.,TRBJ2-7,CASSEASFGVQGTTYEQYF,TGTGCCAGCAGTGAAGCGTCGTTCGGTGTACAGGGGACTACCTACGAGCAGTACTTC
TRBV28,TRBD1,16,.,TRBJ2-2,CASSIQGARRAGELFF,TGTGCCAGCAGCATTCAGGGGGCTCGGAGGGCCGGGGAGCTGTTTTTT
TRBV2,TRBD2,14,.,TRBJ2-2,CAIPGRAGAGELFF,TGTGCCATCCCCGGCCGCGCGGGAGCGGGGGAGCTGTTTTTT
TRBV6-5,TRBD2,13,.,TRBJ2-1,CASRVAGGYEQFF,TGTGCCAGCCGGGTAGCGGGAGGCTATGAGCAGTTCTTC
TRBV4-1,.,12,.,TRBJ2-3,CASSQLTDTQYF,TGCGCCAGCAGCCAACTAACAGATACGCAGTATTTT
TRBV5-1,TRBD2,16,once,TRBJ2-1,CASRPGLAGNYNEQFF,TGCGCCAGCAGACCGGGACTAGCGGGGAACTACAATGAGCAGTTCTTC
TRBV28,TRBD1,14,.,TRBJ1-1,CASALGQANTEAFF,TGTGCCAGCGCCCTCGGACAGGCGAACACTGAAGCTTTCTTT
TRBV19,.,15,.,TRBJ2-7,CASSPRGGTADEQYF,TGTGCCAGTAGTCCCAGGGGGGGGACAGCTGACGAGCAGTACTTC
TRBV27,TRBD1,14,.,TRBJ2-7,CASSGTGGSYEQYF,TGTGCCAGCAGCGGGACAGGGGGCTCCTACGAGCAGTACTTC
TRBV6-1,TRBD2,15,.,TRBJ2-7,CASSEFRSGSTEQYF,TGTGCCAGCAGTGAATTTAGAAGCGGGAGTACCGAGCAGTACTTC
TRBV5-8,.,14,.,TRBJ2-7,CASSLMLISYEQYF,TGTGCCAGCAGCTTAATGCTTATCTCCTACGAGCAGTACTTC
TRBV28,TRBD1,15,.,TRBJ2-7,CASSLETGSSYEQYF,TGTGCCAGCAGTTTAGAGACAGGGAGCTCCTACGAGCAGTACTTC
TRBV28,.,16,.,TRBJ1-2,CASSLRGLQGGYGYTF,TGTGCCAGCAGTTTAAGGGGATTACAGGGTGGCTATGGCTACACCTTC
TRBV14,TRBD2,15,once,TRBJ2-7,CASSQVAGRSYEQYF,TGTGCCAGCAGCCAAGTAGCGGGACGCTCCTACGAGCAGTACTTC
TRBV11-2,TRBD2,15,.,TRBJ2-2,CASSTQRDLPGELFF,TGTGCCAGCAGCACACAGCGGGATCTCCCCGGGGAGCTGTTTTTT
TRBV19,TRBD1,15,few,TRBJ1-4,CASSDRGQRNEKLFF,TGTGCCAGTAGTGACCGGGGACAGAGAAATGAAAAACTGTTTTTT
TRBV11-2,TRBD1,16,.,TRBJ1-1,CASSPGTGFWNTEAFF,TGTGCCAGCAGCCCCGGGACAGGATTTTGGAACACTGAAGCTTTCTTT
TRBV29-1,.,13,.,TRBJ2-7,CSASWAGLGEQYF,TGCAGCGCGTCCTGGGCGGGGCTGGGCGAGCAGTACTTC
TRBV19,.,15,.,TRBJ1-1,CASSIDRRGNTEAFF,TGTGCCAGTAGTATAGATCGGCGCGGGAACACTGAAGCTTTCTTT
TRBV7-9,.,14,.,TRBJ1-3,CASSSENTGNTIYF,TGTGCCAGCAGCTCGGAGAATACTGGAAACACCATATATTTT
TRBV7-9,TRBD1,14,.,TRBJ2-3,CASSLRQGADTQYF,TGTGCCAGCAGCTTAAGACAGGGGGCAGATACGCAGTATTTT
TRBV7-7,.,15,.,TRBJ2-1,CASSGGLGQGDEQFF,TGTGCCAGCAGCGGCGGGCTAGGGCAAGGGGATGAGCAGTTCTTC
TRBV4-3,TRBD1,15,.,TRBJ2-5,CASSQGTGEAETQYF,TGCGCCAGCAGCCAGGGGACAGGGGAGGCGGAGACCCAGTACTTC
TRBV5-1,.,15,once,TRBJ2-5,CASSLGGGIQETQYF,TGCGCCAGCAGCTTGGGAGGGGGGATACAAGAGACCCAGTACTTC
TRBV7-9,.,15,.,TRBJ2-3,CASSVREPAADTQYF,TGTGCCAGCAGCGTCCGGGAGCCGGCGGCAGATACGCAGTATTTT
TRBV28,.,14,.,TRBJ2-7,CASSSSGSSYEQYF,TGTGCCAGCAGTTCGTCGGGGAGCTCCTACGAGCAGTACTTC
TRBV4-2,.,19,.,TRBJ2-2,CASSQKGGATGDLTGELFF,TGTGCCAGCAGCCAAAAGGGGGGAGCGACGGGAGACTTAACCGGGGAGCTGTTTTTT
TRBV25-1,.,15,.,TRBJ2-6,CASSVHRDGANVLTF,TGTGCCAGCAGTGTGCACAGGGATGGGGCCAACGTCCTGACTTTC
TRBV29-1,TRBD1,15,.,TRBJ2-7,CSVEDRGQGSYEQYF,TGCAGCGTTGAAGATAGGGGACAGGGTTCCTACGAGCAGTACTTC
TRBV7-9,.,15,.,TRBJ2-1,CASVPPRPGDNEQFF,TGTGCCAGCGTTCCCCCCCGCCCGGGGGACAATGAGCAGTTCTTC
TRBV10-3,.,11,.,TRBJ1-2,CAISESSGYTF,TGTGCCATCAGTGAGTCTTCTGGCTACACCTTC